These 9 T cell receptor beta chains came from one sample sequenced in a study of cytomegalovirus exposure and HLA in healthy donors. PCR was performed using 60 Vbeta and 13 Jbeta primers. Assay used: immunoSEQ multiplex PCR; TCRdb lists only in-frame clones, some missing. The table lists 45,000 to 65,000 clones. The sequencing input was PBMCs. The receptor set was obtained from a man in his late teens or twenties in good health and CMV-seropositive.

The chain combines TRBV11-3 with TRBJ2-7; no reliable D call. Trimming stripped 2 bases from V and 5 bases from J, with 16 bases between. CDR3 length: 15 residues. Germline assignment: CDR1 SGHNT and CDR2 YENEEA. The CDR3 DNA sequence: TGTGCCAGCAGCTTAACTACATACCCGCCCAACGAGCAGTACTTC. This codes for CASSLTTYPPNEQYF.

The chain combines TRBV5-1 with TRBJ2-7, with D perhaps TRBD2 (5 bases). Germline loops: CDR1 SGHRS, CDR2 YFSETQ. Trimming stripped 1 base from V and 4 bases from J, with 9 bases between. This CDR3 contains 13 residues. The CDR3 loop is CASSLSGIYEQYF. CDR3 nucleotides: TGCGCCAGCAGCTTGAGCGGAATTTACGAGCAGTACTTC.

J is TRBJ1-5 and V is TRBV30, with 10 bases matching TRBD1. Germline V gene data show CDR1 as GTSNPN and CDR2 as SVGIG (reference sequence). This CDR3 is 13 amino acids long. Unmatched junction bases numbered 2, after V lost 8 bases and J lost 1 base. CDR3 in DNA: TGTGCCGCGACAGGGGGCAGCAATCAGCCCCAGCATTTT. Its translation is CAATGGSNQPQHF.

V usage is TRBV5-4 and J usage is TRBJ2-1; TRBD2 is a possible D gene (5 bases). The CDR3 spans 14 residues. Trimming removed 0 bases from V and 9 bases from J, with 13 bases in between. Germline lookup yields CDR1 SGHNT and CDR2 YYREEE (reference sequence). The CDR3 nucleotides read TGTGCCAGCAGCTTGGAAAGTCGGGCGGGTGAGCAGTTCTTC. Translated, it gives CASSLESRAGEQFF.

As regards this clone: Compared with germline, one end of the junction differs, possibly owing to a read error. The rearrangement joins TRBV6-7 to TRBJ2-5; TRBD2 aligns across 12 bases. The J call is in doubt because the DNA end fits TRBJ2-7 better. TRBV6-7 is filed as an ORF, its function uncertain. The CDR3 totals 17 residues. The CDR3 nucleotides are TGTGCCGGCAGTTACCTCCTACTAGCGGGAGGAAGGAACGAGCAGTACTTC. Translated: CAGSYLLLAGGRNEQYF.

V and J are TRBV7-3 and TRBJ2-5, with a tentative D call TRBD2 (6 bases). Germline CDR1 reads SGHTA; CDR2 reads FQGTGA. The CDR3 extends over 15 amino acids. The V end was cut by 0 bases, the J end by 2 bases, with 10 bases between. CDR3 bases: TGTGCCAGCAGCTTAACCCCGGGACTTCAAGAGACCCAGTACTTC. It encodes CASSLTPGLQETQYF.

The V gene is TRBV29-1, the J gene TRBJ1-2; 9 bases are shared with TRBD1. Germline V gene lookup returns CDR1 SQVTM and CDR2 ANQGSEA. The CDR3 is 12 residues long. Losses at the gene ends were 6 bases for V and 7 bases for J; bases not matched to a gene: 6. The chain's CDR3 is CSVTGGAGGYTF. CDR3 nucleotide sequence: TGCAGCGTAACAGGGGGCGCGGGTGGCTACACCTTC.

The chain carries TRBV19 and TRBJ2-7; possible D gene TRBD2, 5 bases. V was cut by 1 base and J by 7 bases, with 11 bases left in between. Germline values: CDR1 LNHDA, CDR2 SQIVND (reference sequence). There are 13 residues in the CDR3. The CDR3 sequence: CASSIGVSGEQYF. The DNA of the CDR3 is TGTGCCAGTAGTATAGGTGTCAGCGGAGAGCAGTACTTC.

V gene TRBV5-1 combines with J gene TRBJ2-1; D is perhaps TRBD1 (6 bases). The ends were cut back, 1 base at V and 10 bases at J, with 12 bases in the middle. The CDR3 has 13 amino acids. Per the germline V gene, CDR1 is SGHRS and CDR2 is YFSETQ. The CDR3 loop reads CASSLRQGWEQFF. Written as DNA, the CDR3 is TGCGCCAGCAGCTTGCGTCAGGGGTGGGAGCAGTTCTTC.